This record looks at one TCR beta chain sequence and its context. Nobody among the patients had been given any treatment before thyroid surgery. TCRdb re-called the PCR reads with MiXCR. The data show around 50,000 clones, just under 30% seen once. This entry is derived from a study of metastatic and nonmetastatic thyroid tumors. The CDR3 consists of 15 residues. V was shortened by 3 bases and J by 5 bases, with 11 bases between the two germline ends. Germline CDR1 reads MGHDK; CDR2 reads SYGVNS. Sequenced: blood. This clonotype was sampled from a female donor with papillary thyroid cancer or a benign thyroid nodule (not recorded which). Some clones in this sample may be carry-over from other donors' samples. V and J are TRBV25-1 and TRBJ1-6, with D unclear. In nucleotides, the CDR3 is TGTGCCAGCAGTGAGGCGGGCAGGAATAATTCACCCCTCCACTTT. Protein: CASSEAGRNNSPLHF.